This T cell receptor beta chain was recorded in a study of T cell repertoires in cytomegalovirus infection. Study overall: The authors relied on CMV epitopes, both recently identified HLA-C-restricted and well-studied HLA-B-restricted. Both CMV infection and a matching HLA type were indicated by public TCR beta signatures.

Remarks on this clonotype: Antigen unknown.

The germline gives CDR1 MNHEY, CDR2 SMNVEV (reference sequence). The CDR3 is 14 residues long. The V and J ends lost 3 bases and 6 bases respectively, with 11 bases between them. TCRdb called the reads again in MiXCR, with one record for every CDR3 protein. The sample holds some 800,000 distinct CDR3 sequences, about 29% seen once. Study conclusions and caveats: Dominating the ex vivo response were HLA-C-restricted CMV-specific TCR beta clonotypes. Summed public TCR beta family frequency identified CMV carriers bearing the relevant HLA.

This specimen was cultured CD8+ T cells from PBMCs, taken from culture after CMV antigen stimulation. The TCR sequence derives from a human donor in good health (CMV status not recorded). Some clones in this sample may be carry-over from other donors' samples. V gene TRBV27 combines with J gene TRBJ2-2; D unresolved. CDR3 protein: CASSFSRGAGELFF. The CDR3, as DNA: TGTGCCAGCAGTTTTTCGCGAGGAGCCGGGGAGCTGTTTTTT.